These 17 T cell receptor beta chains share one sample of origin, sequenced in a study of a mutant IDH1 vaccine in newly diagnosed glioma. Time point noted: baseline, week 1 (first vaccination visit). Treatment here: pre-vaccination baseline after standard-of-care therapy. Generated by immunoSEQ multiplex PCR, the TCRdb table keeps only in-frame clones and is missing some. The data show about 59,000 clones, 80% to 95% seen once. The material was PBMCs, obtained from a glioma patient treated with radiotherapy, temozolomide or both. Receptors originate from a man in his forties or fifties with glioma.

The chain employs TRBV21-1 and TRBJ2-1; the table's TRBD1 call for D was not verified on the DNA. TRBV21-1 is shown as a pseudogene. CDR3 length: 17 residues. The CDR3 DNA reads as TGTGCCAGCAGCAAAGGGGGGCGGGGACAGGGGGTAATTGAGCAGTTCTTC. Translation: CASSKGGRGQGVIEQFF.

CDR3 sequence: CSARDWETQYF. The CDR3, as DNA: TGCAGTGCGCGCGACTGGGAGACCCAGTACTTC. This chain connects TRBV20-1 to TRBJ2-5; D is uncertain. Trimming stripped 6 bases from V and 5 bases from J, with 10 bases between. Germline V lookup: CDR1 DFQATT, CDR2 SNEGSKA (reference sequence). The CDR3 has 11 residues.

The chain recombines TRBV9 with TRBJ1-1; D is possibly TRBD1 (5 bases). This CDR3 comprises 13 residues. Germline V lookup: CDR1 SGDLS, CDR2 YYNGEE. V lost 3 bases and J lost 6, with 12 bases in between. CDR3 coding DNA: TGTGCCAGCAGCGCAGGGACTTGGTCTGAAGCTTTCTTT. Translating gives CASSAGTWSEAFF.

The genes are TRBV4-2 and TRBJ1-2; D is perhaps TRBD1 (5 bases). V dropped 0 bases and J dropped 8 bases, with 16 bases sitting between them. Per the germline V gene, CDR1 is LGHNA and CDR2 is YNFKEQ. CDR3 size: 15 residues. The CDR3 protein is CASSQDINRGEGYTF. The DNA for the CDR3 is TGTGCCAGCAGCCAAGATATTAATAGGGGCGAGGGCTACACCTTC.

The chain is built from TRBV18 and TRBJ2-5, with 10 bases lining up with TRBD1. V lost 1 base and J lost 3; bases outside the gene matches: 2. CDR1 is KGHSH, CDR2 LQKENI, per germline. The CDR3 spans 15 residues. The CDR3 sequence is CASSPRTGGKETQYF. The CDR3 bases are TGTGCCAGCTCACCACGGACAGGGGGAAAAGAGACCCAGTACTTC. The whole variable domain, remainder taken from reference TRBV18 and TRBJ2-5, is NAGVMQNPRHLVRRRGQEARLRCSPMKGHSHVYWYRQLPEEGLKFMVYLQKENIIDESGMPKERFSAEFPKEGPSILRIQQVVRGDSAAYFCASSPRTGGKETQYFGPGTRLLVL.

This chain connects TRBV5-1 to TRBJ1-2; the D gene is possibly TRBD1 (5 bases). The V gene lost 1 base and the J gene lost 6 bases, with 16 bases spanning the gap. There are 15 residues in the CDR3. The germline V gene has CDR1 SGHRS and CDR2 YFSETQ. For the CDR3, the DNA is TGCGCCAGCAGCTTGTCGGCGGGACGATTGAATGGCTACACCTTC. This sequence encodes CASSLSAGRLNGYTF.

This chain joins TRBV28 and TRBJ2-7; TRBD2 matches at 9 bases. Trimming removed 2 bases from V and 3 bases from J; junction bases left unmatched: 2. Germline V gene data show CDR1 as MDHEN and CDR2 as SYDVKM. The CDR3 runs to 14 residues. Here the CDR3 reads CASSLAGGRYEQYF. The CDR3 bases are TGTGCCAGCAGTTTAGCGGGAGGGCGCTACGAGCAGTACTTC. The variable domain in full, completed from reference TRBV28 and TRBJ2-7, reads DVKVTQSSRYLVKRTGEKVFLECVQDMDHENMFWYRQDPGLGLRLIYFSYDVKMKEKGDIPEGYSVSREKKERFSLILESASTNQTSMYLCASSLAGGRYEQYFGPGTRLTVT.

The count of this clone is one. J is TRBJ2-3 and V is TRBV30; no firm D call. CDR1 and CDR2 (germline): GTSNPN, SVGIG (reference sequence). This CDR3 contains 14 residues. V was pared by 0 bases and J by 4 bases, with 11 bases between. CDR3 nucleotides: TGTGCCTGGAGTGTCACCTCCGGAGCAGATACGCAGTATTTT. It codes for CAWSVTSGADTQYF.

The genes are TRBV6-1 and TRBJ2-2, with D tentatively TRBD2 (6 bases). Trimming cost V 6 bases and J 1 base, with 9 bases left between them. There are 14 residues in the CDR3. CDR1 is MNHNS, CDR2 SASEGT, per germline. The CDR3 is CASSLGGNTGELFF. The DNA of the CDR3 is TGTGCCAGCAGCCTGGGAGGGAACACCGGGGAGCTGTTTTTT.

CDR3 coding DNA: TGTGCCAGCAGCCAAGGAGCGGCTAGCACAGATACGCAGTATTTT. It codes for CASSQGAASTDTQYF. J is TRBJ2-3 and V is TRBV4-2; D is perhaps TRBD2 (5 bases). The V end was cut by 1 base, the J end by 0 bases, with 8 bases between. CDR1 LGHNA and CDR2 YNFKEQ come from the germline V gene. The CDR3 spans 15 residues.

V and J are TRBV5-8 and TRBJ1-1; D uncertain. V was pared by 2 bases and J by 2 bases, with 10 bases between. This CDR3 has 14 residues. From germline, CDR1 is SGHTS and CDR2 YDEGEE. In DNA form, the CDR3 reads TGTGCCAGCAGCTTTTTCCCTATCAACACTGAAGCTTTCTTT. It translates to CASSFFPINTEAFF.

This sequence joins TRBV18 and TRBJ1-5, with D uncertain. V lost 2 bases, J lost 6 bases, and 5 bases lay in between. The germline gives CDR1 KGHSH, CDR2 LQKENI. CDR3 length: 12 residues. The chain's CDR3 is CASSPGPQPQHF. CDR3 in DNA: TGTGCCAGCTCACCAGGTCCTCAGCCCCAGCATTTT.

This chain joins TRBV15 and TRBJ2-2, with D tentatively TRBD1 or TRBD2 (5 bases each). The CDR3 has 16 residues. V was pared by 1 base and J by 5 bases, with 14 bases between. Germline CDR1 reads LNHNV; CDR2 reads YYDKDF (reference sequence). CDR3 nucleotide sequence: TGTGCCACCAGCAGAGGGGGACGGAGAGGGACCGGGGAGCTGTTTTTT. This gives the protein CATSRGGRRGTGELFF.

The CDR3 DNA sequence: TGTGCCAGCAGTCCCCAGGGTGAGGGCTACGAGCAGTACTTC. Protein sequence: CASSPQGEGYEQYF. The V and J genes are TRBV27 and TRBJ2-7, with D tentatively TRBD1 or TRBD2 (5 bases each). Trimming pared 5 bases from V and 3 bases from J, leaving 14 bases between. Per germline, CDR1 MNHEY and CDR2 SMNVEV (reference sequence). The CDR3 spans 14 residues.

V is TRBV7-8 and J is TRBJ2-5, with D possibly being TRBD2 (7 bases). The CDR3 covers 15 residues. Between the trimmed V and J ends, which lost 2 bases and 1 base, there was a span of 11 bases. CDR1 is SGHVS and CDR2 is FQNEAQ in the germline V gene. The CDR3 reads CASSLRGGVQETQYF. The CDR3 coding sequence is TGTGCCAGCAGCTTAAGGGGGGGGGTCCAAGAGACCCAGTACTTC.

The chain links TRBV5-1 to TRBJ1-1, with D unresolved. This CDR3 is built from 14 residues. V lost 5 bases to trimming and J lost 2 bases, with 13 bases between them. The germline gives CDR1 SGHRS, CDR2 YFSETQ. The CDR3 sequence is CASRPNGINTEAFF. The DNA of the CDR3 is TGCGCCAGCAGGCCGAACGGGATTAACACTGAAGCTTTCTTT.

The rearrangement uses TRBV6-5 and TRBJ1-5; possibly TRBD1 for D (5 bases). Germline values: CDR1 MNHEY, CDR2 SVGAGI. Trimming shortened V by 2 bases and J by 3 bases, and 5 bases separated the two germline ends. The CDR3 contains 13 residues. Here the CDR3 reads CASSYGANQPQHF. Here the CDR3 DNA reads TGTGCCAGCAGTTACGGGGCCAATCAGCCCCAGCATTTT.